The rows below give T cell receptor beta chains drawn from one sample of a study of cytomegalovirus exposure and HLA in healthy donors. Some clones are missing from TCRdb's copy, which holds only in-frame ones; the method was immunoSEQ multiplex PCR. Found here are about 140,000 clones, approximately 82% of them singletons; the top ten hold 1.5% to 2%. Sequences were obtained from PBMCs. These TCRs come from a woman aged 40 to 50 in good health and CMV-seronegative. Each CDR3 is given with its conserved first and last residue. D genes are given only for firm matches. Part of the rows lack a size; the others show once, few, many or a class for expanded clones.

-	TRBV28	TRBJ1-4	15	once	CASSLDREGNEKLFF	TGTGCCAGCAGTCTAGATCGGGAGGGAAATGAAAAACTGTTTTTT
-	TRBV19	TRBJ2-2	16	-	CASIPGEAWYTGELFF	TGTGCCAGTATCCCCGGAGAAGCATGGTACACCGGGGAGCTGTTTTTT
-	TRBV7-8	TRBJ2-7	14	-	CASSLDPVSNEQYF	TGTGCCAGCAGCTTAGATCCAGTAAGTAACGAGCAGTACTTC
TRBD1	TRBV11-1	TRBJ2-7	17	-	CASSSGTGWRKSYEQYF	TGTGCCAGCAGCTCCGGGACAGGTTGGCGAAAATCCTACGAGCAGTACTTC
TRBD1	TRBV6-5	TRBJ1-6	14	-	CASSQGQDNSPLHF	TGTGCCAGCAGTCAGGGACAGGATAATTCACCCCTCCACTTT
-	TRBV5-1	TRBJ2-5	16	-	CASSLAPLEAGETQYF	TGCGCCAGCAGCTTGGCCCCGTTAGAGGCTGGGGAGACCCAGTACTTC
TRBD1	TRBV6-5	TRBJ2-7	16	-	CASSYSIGQASYEQYF	TGTGCCAGCAGTTACTCGATCGGACAGGCCTCCTACGAGCAGTACTTC
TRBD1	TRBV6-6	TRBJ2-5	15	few	CASTSGTGPGETQYF	TGTGCCAGCACCTCCGGGACAGGGCCGGGGGAGACCCAGTACTTC
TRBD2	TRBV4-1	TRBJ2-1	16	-	CASSPTRLAVYNEQFF	TGCGCCAGCAGCCCCACCCGGCTAGCGGTTTACAATGAGCAGTTCTTC
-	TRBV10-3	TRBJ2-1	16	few	CAISESAVLTYNEQFF	TGTGCCATCAGTGAATCAGCGGTATTAACCTACAATGAGCAGTTCTTC
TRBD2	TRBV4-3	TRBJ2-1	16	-	CASSQGDREGYNEQFF	TGCGCCAGCAGCCAAGGAGATCGGGAGGGTTACAATGAGCAGTTCTTC
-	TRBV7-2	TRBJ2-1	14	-	CASSSRSSLGEQFF	TGTGCCAGCAGCTCGAGGTCGAGTTTAGGTGAGCAGTTCTTC
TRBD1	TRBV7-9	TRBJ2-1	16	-	CASSLGGTGVYNEQFF	TGTGCCAGCAGCTTAGGGGGGACAGGGGTCTACAATGAGCAGTTCTTC
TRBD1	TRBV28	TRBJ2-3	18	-	CASRIQGATHFSTDTQYF	TGTGCCAGCAGGATTCAGGGGGCGACACACTTTAGCACAGATACGCAGTATTTT
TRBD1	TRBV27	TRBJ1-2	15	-	CASSLRDSVKYGYTF	TGTGCCAGCAGTTTGCGGGACAGCGTGAAGTATGGCTACACCTTC
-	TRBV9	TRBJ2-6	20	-	CASSVGPGAQSSSGANVLTF	TGTGCCAGCAGCGTGGGGCCAGGTGCGCAGAGTTCCTCTGGGGCCAACGTCCTGACTTTC
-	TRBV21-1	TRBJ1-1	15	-	CASSKARGMNTEAFF	TGTGCCAGCAGCAAAGCAAGGGGTATGAACACTGAAGCTTTCTTT
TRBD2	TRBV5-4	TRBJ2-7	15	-	CASSVELAGIYEQYF	TGTGCCAGCAGCGTTGAACTAGCGGGAATCTACGAGCAGTACTTC
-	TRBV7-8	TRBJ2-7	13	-	CASSLWGWPEQYF	TGTGCCAGCAGCTTATGGGGCTGGCCAGAGCAGTACTTC
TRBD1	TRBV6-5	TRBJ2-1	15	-	CASNPGQGYRDEQFF	TGTGCCAGCAATCCGGGACAGGGGTATCGGGATGAGCAGTTCTTC
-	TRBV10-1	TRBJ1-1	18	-	CASSADPNSDRLNTEAFF	TGCGCCAGCAGTGCAGATCCTAACTCCGACAGACTGAACACTGAAGCTTTCTTT
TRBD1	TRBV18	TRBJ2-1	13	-	CASSRGTGNEQFF	TGTGCCAGCTCACGTGGGACAGGGAATGAGCAGTTCTTC
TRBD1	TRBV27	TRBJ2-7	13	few	CASSLFSGDRETF	TGTGCCAGCAGTTTATTTTCTGGGGACAGGGAGACCTTC
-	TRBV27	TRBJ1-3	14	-	CASSEQGFGNTIYF	TGTGCCAGCAGTGAACAGGGTTTTGGAAACACCATATATTTT
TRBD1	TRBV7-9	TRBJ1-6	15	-	CASSFQTGENSPLHF	TGTGCCAGCAGCTTCCAAACAGGGGAGAATTCACCCCTCCACTTT
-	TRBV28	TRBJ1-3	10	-	CASKGSAIYF	TGTGCCAGCAAAGGGAGCGCCATATATTTT
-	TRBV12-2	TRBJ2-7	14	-	CASRLFRWGCEQYF	TGTGCAAGTCGCTTATTTCGGTGGGGCTGCGAGCAGTACTTC
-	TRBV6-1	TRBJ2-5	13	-	CASSVIATETQYF	TGTGCCAGCAGTGTAATAGCGACGGAGACCCAGTACTTC
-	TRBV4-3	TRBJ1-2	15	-	CASSQDLGGLHGYTF	TGCGCCAGCAGCCAAGATTTGGGGGGGCTCCATGGCTACACCTTC
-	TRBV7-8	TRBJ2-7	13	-	CASSLTDTYEQYF	TGTGCCAGCAGCTTAACGGACACCTACGAGCAGTACTTC
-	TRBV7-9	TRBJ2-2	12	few	CASSARSGELFF	TGTGCCAGCAGCGCGAGGTCCGGGGAGCTGTTTTTT
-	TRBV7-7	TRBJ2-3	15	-	CASSLSLDDTDTQYF	TGTGCCAGCAGCTTATCCCTAGACGACACAGATACGCAGTATTTT
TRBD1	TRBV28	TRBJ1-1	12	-	CASSPGTGRAFF	TGTGCCAGCAGTCCCGGGACAGGGCGAGCTTTCTTT
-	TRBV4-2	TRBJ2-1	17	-	CASSHSIEEYAGNEQFF	TGTGCCAGCAGCCATAGTATCGAGGAGTATGCCGGGAATGAGCAGTTCTTC
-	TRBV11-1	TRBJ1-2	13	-	CASSFRDGRGYTF	TGTGCCAGCAGCTTCAGGGATGGGCGCGGCTACACCTTC
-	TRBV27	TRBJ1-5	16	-	CASSLGPWAGNQPQHF	TGTGCCAGCAGTTTAGGCCCCTGGGCAGGGAATCAGCCCCAGCATTTT
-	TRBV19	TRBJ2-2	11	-	CASSLAGELFF	TGTGCCAGTAGTCTCGCCGGGGAGCTGTTTTTT
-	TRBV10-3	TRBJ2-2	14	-	CAISESSGAGELFF	TGTGCCATCAGTGAGTCGTCAGGGGCCGGGGAGCTGTTTTTT
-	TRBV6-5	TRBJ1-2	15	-	CASRRDDRINYGYTF	TGTGCCAGCAGGAGGGACGACAGGATCAACTATGGCTACACCTTC
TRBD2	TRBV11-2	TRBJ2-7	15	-	CASSLASGGSYEQYF	TGTGCCAGCAGCTTAGCTAGCGGGGGCTCCTACGAGCAGTACTTC
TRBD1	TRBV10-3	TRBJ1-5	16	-	CAISESPNRGTQPQHF	TGTGCCATCAGTGAGTCTCCCAACAGGGGGACTCAGCCCCAGCATTTT
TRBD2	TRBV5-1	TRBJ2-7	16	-	CASSRDTSGRIYEQYF	TGCGCCAGCAGCCGGGATACTAGCGGGAGGATCTACGAGCAGTACTTC
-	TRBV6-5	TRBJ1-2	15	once	CASSFGTPITYGYTF	TGTGCCAGCAGTTTCGGGACACCCATCACCTATGGCTACACCTTC
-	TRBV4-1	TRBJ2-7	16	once	CASSQEVQQASYEQYF	TGCGCCAGCAGCCAAGAGGTCCAGCAGGCCTCCTACGAGCAGTACTTC
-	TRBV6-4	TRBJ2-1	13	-	CASSDSVYNEQFF	TGTGCCAGCAGTGATTCGGTCTACAATGAGCAGTTCTTC
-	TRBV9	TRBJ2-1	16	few	CASSKLPGVVGNEQFF	TGTGCCAGCAGCAAGCTTCCGGGAGTAGTGGGCAATGAGCAGTTCTTC
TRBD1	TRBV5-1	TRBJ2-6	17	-	CASSSGQGGSGANVLTF	TGCGCCAGCAGCTCGGGACAGGGAGGCTCTGGGGCCAACGTCCTGACTTTC